This note documents a single T cell receptor (beta chain) sequence. The entry originates in a study of early T cells in non-severe SARS-CoV-2 infection. Study-wide context: Sequencing of bulk RNA from unsorted whole blood was done, without chain pairing.

In TCRdb, the 5' RACE reads were re-called with MiXCR into one record per CDR3 protein. The sample comprises tens of thousands of distinct CDR3 sequences, around an eighth of which are singletons, and around 4.9% rests with the top ten. CDR3 length equals 14 residues. Per germline, CDR1 SGDLS and CDR2 YYNGEE. J was trimmed by 4 bases and V by 4 bases; bases with no gene match: 6. The receptor was isolated from an adult who was a healthcare worker with PCR-confirmed SARS-CoV-2 infection or an uninfected control (not recorded which). This chain links TRBV9 with TRBJ1-1, with 8 bases that match TRBD1. The sequenced sample was whole blood. The CDR3 coding sequence is TGTGCCAGCAGCCCATCGACAGGGGCCACTGAAGCTTTCTTT. The encoded protein is CASSPSTGATEAFF.